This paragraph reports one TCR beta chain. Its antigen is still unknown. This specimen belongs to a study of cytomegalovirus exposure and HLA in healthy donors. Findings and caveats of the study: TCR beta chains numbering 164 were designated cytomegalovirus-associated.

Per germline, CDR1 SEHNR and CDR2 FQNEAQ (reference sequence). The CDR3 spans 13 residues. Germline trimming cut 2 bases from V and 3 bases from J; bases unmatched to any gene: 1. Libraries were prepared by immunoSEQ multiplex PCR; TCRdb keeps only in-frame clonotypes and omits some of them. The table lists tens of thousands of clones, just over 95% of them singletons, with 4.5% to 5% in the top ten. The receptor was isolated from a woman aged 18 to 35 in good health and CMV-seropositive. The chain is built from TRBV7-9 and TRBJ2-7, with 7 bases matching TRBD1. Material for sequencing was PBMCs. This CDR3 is CASSLQGVYEQYF. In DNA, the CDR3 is TGTGCCAGCAGCTTACAGGGGGTCTACGAGCAGTACTTC.